This T cell receptor (beta chain) derives from a study of shared clonotypes between healthy human individuals. Study findings and constraints: It was the non-shared clonotypes that had lower generation probabilities than clonotypes shared by all four donors. Though the depth was large, rarefaction showed that sorted-subset sequencing was incomplete.

About this clone itself: Its antigen is as yet unknown.

Germline V gene sequence: CDR1 SGDLS, CDR2 YYNGEE. This CDR3 is built from 15 residues. V was clipped by 4 bases and J by 6 bases, with 18 bases between them. Genomic DNA per cell subset filled all wells of several immunoSEQ plates. In the original analysis: Junction-only sequences without quality scores came from ImmunoSEQ, so filtering differed. Assay: immunoSEQ multiplex PCR; the TCRdb copy retains only in-frame clones and omits some. Clonal size and the V and J genes are those of that table, whereas D and trimming came from the DNA. The repertoire consists of over 850,000 clones, with around 78% occurring once and the leading ten covering 0.6% to 0.75%.

This rearrangement joins TRBV9 to TRBJ2-3, with a weak D call TRBD1 (6 bases). The source is a young man in good health. Some clones in this sample may be carry-over from other donors' samples. The sample comprised memory CD4+ T cells from PBMCs. The subset: CD45RA-negative fraction. Here the CDR3 reads CASSLLGARSDTQYF. CDR3 bases: TGTGCCAGCAGCCTCTTGGGGGCTCGTTCGGATACGCAGTATTTT.